The following is a T cell receptor beta chain sequence with its context. The antigen is unknown. This CDR3 spans 17 amino acids. The ends lost 0 bases at V and 5 bases at J; junction bases unmatched: 8. Per the germline V gene, CDR1 is SGHDT and CDR2 is YYEEEE. These data come from a study of cytomegalovirus exposure and HLA in healthy donors. Study-level findings and limits: The tendency of first-cohort TCR clusters to co-occur in the roughly 120 validation repertoires was the finding of a later analysis. It was 150 to 200 TCR beta chains that were listed as cytomegalovirus-associated.

Repertoires were generated with immunoSEQ multiplex PCR, while TCRdb's copy carries only in-frame clones and drops some. This sample carries about 160,000 clones, less than 90% of them seen once, and the ten largest clones take 10%. Source material: PBMCs. The source of this sequence is a man aged 25 to 45 in good health and CMV-seropositive. V and J are TRBV5-6 and TRBJ1-4, with TRBD1 matching 9 bases. CDR3 DNA sequence: TGTGCCAGCAGCTTGGGGGAACAGGGGGCGAAGAATGAAAAACTGTTTTTT. Its translation is CASSLGEQGAKNEKLFF.